This T cell receptor beta chain was sequenced for a study of blood T cells in healthy people across ages (dated by TCRdb to 2013 to 2016). Looking at the study overall: In model experiments, template switching captured roughly one uniquely barcoded TCR beta cDNA molecule for every two T cells. The study measured age-related changes in TCR beta repertoire diversity using deep sequencing normalized with unique cDNA molecular identifiers. The donors were split into four age groups: young (average 16 years), middle-aged (39), aged (over 55) and long-lived (approximately 89). Using the same blood draw, the study looked at two additional independent replicas of 1 million unique cDNA reads for two donors, one aged 18 to 30 and the other aged 80 or older. Results and caveats for the whole study, not just this receptor: Observed TCR beta diversity per million T cells fell roughly linearly with age, and a significant reduction was already apparent by age about 36. Estimates of total diversity from one million sequenced T cells were regarded as lower bounds and underestimates. There was a strong correlation between observed TCR beta diversity and the percentage of naive T cells measured by flow cytometry. Because profiling used bulk unsorted PBMCs, naive and antigen-experienced compartments could not be compared conclusively. Because the CMV infection status of the donors was unknown, age-related changes in expanded clonotypes may potentially have been confounded. The long-lived group showed more naive CD4+ T cells, fewer expanded clones and increased TCR diversity than the aged group, suggesting age selection.

Its CDR3 holds 13 amino acids, cysteine through phenylalanine. The entry retains the CDR3 DNA only, 39 bases that are in frame from base 1. A distance of 11 bases separates the germline ends of V and J, which lose 4 bases and 5 bases respectively. CDR1 is given as SGHTA and CDR2 as FQGTGA, both from the germline V gene. The donors were roughly 39 Caucasian individuals from Russia, aged roughly 6 to 100 years, who were systemically healthy. Each donor gave about 9.7 milliliters of peripheral blood, drawn into EDTA-treated Vacutainer tubes. Ficoll-Paque density-gradient centrifugation was used to isolate PBMCs, with at least 6 million per sample. Total RNA was extracted from PBMCs with Trizol reagent, with at least 6 micrograms obtained per sample. For every donor, flow cytometry on a PBMC aliquot measured the percentage of naive CD45RAhigh/CD27high T cells. The library came from 5' RACE. Sequencing was carried out with an Illumina HiSeq 2500. A second roughly 6 to 11 cycle PCR used a sample-barcoded 5' primer and a J-beta primer mix. A unique molecular identifier was introduced onto each TCR beta cDNA molecule by a template-switch 5' adaptor carrying 12 random nucleotides. At least 2.5 million CDR3-containing paired-end reads were obtained from each sample. First-strand cDNA synthesis was performed from all RNA using the Mint cDNA synthesis kit, with priming by a TRBC-specific oligonucleotide. Following uracil-DNA glycosylase treatment, a first 18-cycle PCR with universal primers M1SS and BC2_uni_R was performed on all cDNA. For the original study's pipeline: For normalization, 1 million high-quality reads, each with a distinct molecular identifier, were randomly selected from each sample. Reads with shared molecular identifiers were discarded instead of being binned into consensus sequences. MiTCR, with a Q25 quality threshold and the strictest error-elimination algorithm, was used for CDR3 identification, clonotype clustering and error correction. A nonparametric unseen species model with Euler transformation was used to estimate a lower bound on total TCR beta diversity. Starting from the raw public reads, TCRdb applied fastp trimming at Q25, assembled clones with MiXCR and retained in-frame beta chains. Each entry merges the rows of one CDR3 protein and shows their most common DNA and genes. The V and J calls, along with clone size, are taken from TCRdb and not from the paper's own processing. Present in this sample are more than 1,000,000 distinct CDR3 sequences, around 25% of which were seen just once. Around 0.75% of the sample is taken by the ten largest.

This clonotype was found many times. It lacks a known antigen. Base qualities are not provided; no much larger clone lies one nucleotide away. This same sample was also part of a study on T cells of mothers and their children. Looking at the second paper: The donors were nine systemically healthy Caucasian individuals, made up of three mothers and their six children. cDNA synthesis used all of the extracted RNA, with roughly 1.5 ug of RNA in each 15 ul reaction. In the second PCR, the M1S primer introduced both the sample barcodes and 2-4 random nucleotides. Over 9 million TCR beta CDR3 reads came from each mother, compared with millions of reads from each child. Thymic selection similarly shapes TCR recombination output in related and unrelated pairs, with minor effect from inherited differences. Normalized repertoire overlap was always slightly but never significantly higher in related than unrelated mother-child pairs. No persistent microchimeric T cell clones were detected, at a sensitivity of around 100 clones per million clonotypes. Deep NGS was used in the study to compare the TCR beta repertoires of mothers and children and to look for features that separate related mother-child pairs from unrelated individuals. Mothers averaged roughly 40 +/- 4 years of age and children averaged about 10 +/- 4 years. After adapter ligation was performed with NEBNext reagents, the libraries were sequenced on an Illumina HiSeq 2000 with 100+100 nt paired-end reads. Mother and child libraries were prepared a month apart and sequenced in separate runs to prevent cross-contamination. For each donor, somewhere between roughly 500,000 and 2,300,000 distinct TCR beta clonotypes were identified. Naive TCR beta clonotypes were estimated from low-frequency clonotypes matched to each donor's FACS-determined naive share, without sorting.

Sequenced input: blood. This TCR was sampled from a girl aged 2 to 10 in good health. Recombination joined TRBV7-3 with TRBJ2-5; possibly the D gene is TRBD2, per 6 matching bases. The DNA sequence is as follows: TGTGCCAGCAGCTCCGGGGGTGCCGAGACCCAGTACTTC. The encoded protein is CASSSGGAETQYF.